Listed below are T cell receptor beta chains from one sample, sequenced in a study of spatial heterogeneity in lung cancer. TCRdb fed the 5' RACE reads into MiXCR, producing one record per CDR3 protein. Here the sample spans about 50,000 distinct CDR3 sequences, 7.5% to 9% being singletons. The sample consisted of PBMCs, taken at surgery. The source of these receptors is a female donor with early-stage non-small cell lung cancer. Each CDR3 is given with its conserved first and last residue. The D gene is left open where the match is weak. Rows may omit the clone size; those that give it use once, few, many or a size class.

clone_size | j_call | cdr3_length | v_call | d_call | cdr3_nt | cdr3_aa
few | TRBJ1-6 | 18 | TRBV6-5 | TRBD1 | TGTGCCAGCAGTTACTCGGGACAGGGAAGCTCCTATAATTCACCCCTCCACTTT | CASSYSGQGSSYNSPLHF
. | TRBJ1-1 | 11 | TRBV30 | . | TGTGCCTGGGACCTTGGCACTGAAGCTTTCTTT | CAWDLGTEAFF
few | TRBJ1-4 | 12 | TRBV11-2 | . | TGTGCCAGCAGCCTACAGGGTGAAAAACTGTTTTTT | CASSLQGEKLFF
many | TRBJ2-7 | 13 | TRBV5-6 | TRBD1 | TGTGCCAGCAGCCTGACAGGGGGCATCGAGCAGTACTTC | CASSLTGGIEQYF
many | TRBJ2-7 | 14 | TRBV2 | TRBD1 | TGTGCCAGCAGTGAGTGGGACAGGGACTACGAGCAGTACTTC | CASSEWDRDYEQYF
. | TRBJ1-6 | 17 | TRBV5-1 | . | TGCGCCAGCAGCCCTCGACAGACCAGCTCCTATAATTCACCCCTCCACTTT | CASSPRQTSSYNSPLHF
. | TRBJ1-2 | 15 | TRBV20-1 | TRBD1 | TGCAGTGCTAGATACCTGGACAGGGCGTTATATGGCTACACCTTC | CSARYLDRALYGYTF
many | TRBJ1-2 | 12 | TRBV29-1 | . | TGCAGCGTTGGTGCAGGGAACTATGGCTACACCTTC | CSVGAGNYGYTF
many | TRBJ1-5 | 13 | TRBV20-1 | . | TGCAGTGCTAGAAATCCGGGTTTTCAGCCCCAGCATTTT | CSARNPGFQPQHF
many | TRBJ1-1 | 16 | TRBV7-6 | . | TGTGCCAGCAGCTTAGGGGGACGGAGAGAGAGCACTGAAGCTTTCTTT | CASSLGGRRESTEAFF
many | TRBJ1-2 | 16 | TRBV7-8 | TRBD1 | TGTGCCAGCAGCTTAGCCGGGACAGGCATTAACTATGGCTACACCTTC | CASSLAGTGINYGYTF
few | TRBJ2-6 | 17 | TRBV7-2 | TRBD1 | TGTGCCAGCAGCTTGAACCACCAGGGGGCTGGGGCCAACGTCCTGACTTTC | CASSLNHQGAGANVLTF
. | TRBJ2-7 | 15 | TRBV4-2 | TRBD1 | TGTGCCAGCAGCCAAGCTGGGACAGGGGCGAACGAGCAGTACTTC | CASSQAGTGANEQYF
. | TRBJ1-1 | 13 | TRBV5-1 | . | TGCGCCAGCAGCCTCCTGATGAACACTGAAGCTTTCTTT | CASSLLMNTEAFF
. | TRBJ2-7 | 15 | TRBV29-1 | TRBD1 | TGCAGCGTTGAAGAGAGGACAGGGGAGGGCTACGAGCAGTACTTC | CSVEERTGEGYEQYF
few | TRBJ2-1 | 16 | TRBV7-2 | TRBD2 | TGTGCCAGCAGTACTAGCGGGGGGGCGTCCTACAATGAGCAGTTCTTC | CASSTSGGASYNEQFF
few | TRBJ2-1 | 13 | TRBV12-3/TRBV12-4 | . | TGTGCCAGCAGTTTGAGGACCGACAATGAGCAGTTCTTC | CASSLRTDNEQFF
. | TRBJ1-1 | 15 | TRBV9 | . | TGTGCCAGCAGCGTAGGCCCGGAATCGGGCACTGAAGCTTTCTTT | CASSVGPESGTEAFF
few | TRBJ1-1 | 13 | TRBV14 | . | TGTGCCAGCAGCCAAGTCCGGAACACTGAAGCTTTCTTT | CASSQVRNTEAFF
many | TRBJ2-3 | 16 | TRBV5-1 | TRBD2 | TGCGCCAGCAGCTTAAAGTTAGCGGGGGGGCTGGATACGCAGTATTTT | CASSLKLAGGLDTQYF
many | TRBJ1-5 | 14 | TRBV2 | . | TGTGCCAGCAGTTCCGGGACATCCAATCAGCCCCAGCATTTT | CASSSGTSNQPQHF
many | TRBJ2-7 | 15 | TRBV6-5 | . | . | CASSYSVARGAHRYF
many | TRBJ2-3 | 16 | TRBV20-1 | . | TGCAGTGCTTTCCAAGCGGACCTGCCTAGCACAGATACGCAGTATTTT | CSAFQADLPSTDTQYF
many | TRBJ2-1 | 13 | TRBV5-4 | . | TGTGCCAGCAGCCAACTAGAATACAATGAGCAGTTCTTC | CASSQLEYNEQFF
many | TRBJ1-5 | 14 | TRBV11-2 | . | TGTGCCAGCGGTCCCCCCACTCCCAATCAGCCCCAGCATTTT | CASGPPTPNQPQHF
. | TRBJ2-3 | 15 | TRBV20-1 | TRBD2 | TGCAGTGCTAAACTAGCGGGGGGCGGGACAGATACGCAGTATTTT | CSAKLAGGGTDTQYF
few | TRBJ2-1 | 13 | TRBV20-1 | . | TGCAGTGCCGCCCCCGGGTCCTACAATGAGCAGTTCTTC | CSAAPGSYNEQFF
many | TRBJ2-2 | 13 | TRBV6-4 | . | TGTGCCAGCAGTGACGCGAACACCGGGGAGCTGTTTTTT | CASSDANTGELFF
. | TRBJ2-7 | 16 | TRBV21-1 | . | TGTGCCAGCAGCAAAAAGACACAGGGGATTGACGGCGAGCAGTACTTC | CASSKKTQGIDGEQYF
few | TRBJ2-3 | 17 | TRBV7-2 | TRBD2 | TGTGCCAGCAGCTTACAAGCGGGGGGGCTGGGAACAGATACGCAGTATTTT | CASSLQAGGLGTDTQYF
many | TRBJ2-1 | 17 | TRBV29-1 | . | TGCAGCGTTGTAATCCCGTTACCGGGAAGCTCCTACAATGAGCAGTTCTTC | CSVVIPLPGSSYNEQFF
few | TRBJ2-1 | 18 | TRBV7-6 | TRBD1 | TGTGCCAGCAGCTCGAAATTGGACAGGGGGGTTGCCTACAATGAGCAGTTCTTC | CASSSKLDRGVAYNEQFF
. | TRBJ2-2 | 16 | TRBV30 | TRBD2 | TGTGCCTGGAGTGTACGGCGGGGGGGCCTCACCGGGGAGCTGTTTTTT | CAWSVRRGGLTGELFF
. | TRBJ2-3 | 16 | TRBV11-2 | TRBD2 | TGTGCCAGCAGCTTAAGAAGCGGGGGGGCCACAGATACGCAGTATTTT | CASSLRSGGATDTQYF
. | TRBJ2-3 | 15 | TRBV7-2 | . | TGTGCCAGCAGCTTAGTCTTGCGGACCACAGATACGCAGTATTTT | CASSLVLRTTDTQYF
many | TRBJ1-1 | 16 | TRBV7-9 | TRBD1 | TGTGCCAGCAGCTTCCCGACAGGGGTTGTGAACACTGAAGCTTTCTTT | CASSFPTGVVNTEAFF
many | TRBJ2-1 | 12 | TRBV7-9 | . | TGTGCCAGCACCCTTATAGCCGGTGAGCAGTTCTTC | CASTLIAGEQFF
many | TRBJ1-1 | 16 | TRBV3-1 | . | TGTGCCAGCAGCCCCTCCCCACGGGGAGTGAACACTGAAGCTTTCTTT | CASSPSPRGVNTEAFF
few | TRBJ1-5 | 16 | TRBV6-6 | TRBD1 | TGTGCCAGCAGTCCCGGGGGACAGGGCCGCAATCAGCCCCAGCATTTT | CASSPGGQGRNQPQHF
many | TRBJ2-7 | 13 | TRBV4-3 | . | TGCGCCAGCAGCCAAAGGGTCTCTAGCAGGCAGTACTTC | CASSQRVSSRQYF
few | TRBJ2-1 | 17 | TRBV5-6 | . | TGTGCCAGCAGCTTGGCTCTTGAGGGGAGCCGACCAAATGAGCAGTTCTTC | CASSLALEGSRPNEQFF
many | TRBJ2-2 | 13 | TRBV20-1 | . | TGCAGTGCGGGAGCGGCGAACACCGGGGAGCTGTTTTTT | CSAGAANTGELFF
many | TRBJ2-5 | 16 | TRBV11-2 | TRBD1 | TGTGCCAGCAGCTTTGAGACAGGGGGAAGTAAAGAGACCCAGTACTTC | CASSFETGGSKETQYF
. | TRBJ2-6 | 15 | TRBV20-1 | . | TGCAGTGCCTCGGACTGGAGCTCTGGGGCCAACGTCCTGACTTTC | CSASDWSSGANVLTF
few | TRBJ2-3 | 15 | TRBV23-1 | TRBD1 | TGCGCCAGCAGTCCAGACAGGGCAAATGCAGATACGCAGTATTTT | CASSPDRANADTQYF
many | TRBJ2-7 | 13 | TRBV4-1 | . | TGCGCCAGCAGCCAAACTACAGGGTACGAGCAGTACTTC | CASSQTTGYEQYF
few | TRBJ1-5 | 15 | TRBV16 | TRBD1 | TGTGCCAGCAGCCTACTTACAGGGGGCAATCAGCCCCAGCATTTT | CASSLLTGGNQPQHF
. | TRBJ1-2 | 12 | TRBV18 | . | TGTGCCAGCTCACCAGGCACCTATGGCTACACCTTC | CASSPGTYGYTF
many | TRBJ2-1 | 16 | TRBV7-9 | TRBD2 | TGTGCCAGCAGCCAACTAGCGGGGGCCACCTACAATGAGCAGTTCTTC | CASSQLAGATYNEQFF
many | TRBJ2-7 | 15 | TRBV30 | TRBD1 | TGTGCCTGGAGTGTGGGGGACAGGGTCTCCTACGAGCAGTACTTC | CAWSVGDRVSYEQYF
. | TRBJ2-5 | 14 | TRBV5-1 | . | TGCGCCAGCAGCCAGGGACTGCTTCAAGAGACCCAGTACTTC | CASSQGLLQETQYF